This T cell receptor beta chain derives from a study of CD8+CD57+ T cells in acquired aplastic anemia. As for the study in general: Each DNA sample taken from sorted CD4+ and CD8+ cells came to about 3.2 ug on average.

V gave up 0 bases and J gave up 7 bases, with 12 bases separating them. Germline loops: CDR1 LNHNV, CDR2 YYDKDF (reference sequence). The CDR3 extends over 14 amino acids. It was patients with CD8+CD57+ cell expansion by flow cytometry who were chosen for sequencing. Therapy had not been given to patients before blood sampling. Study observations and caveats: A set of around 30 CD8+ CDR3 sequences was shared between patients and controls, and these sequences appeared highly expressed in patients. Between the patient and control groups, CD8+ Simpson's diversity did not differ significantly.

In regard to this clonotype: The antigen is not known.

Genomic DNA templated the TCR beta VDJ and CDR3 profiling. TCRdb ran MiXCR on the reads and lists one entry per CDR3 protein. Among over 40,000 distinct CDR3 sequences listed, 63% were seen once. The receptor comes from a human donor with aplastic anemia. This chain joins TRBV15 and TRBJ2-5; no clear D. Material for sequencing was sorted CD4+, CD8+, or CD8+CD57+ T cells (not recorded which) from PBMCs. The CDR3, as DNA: TGTGCCACCAGCAGAGAACACGGTGTGGGGACCCAGTACTTC. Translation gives CATSREHGVGTQYF.